The 18 T cell receptor beta chains below come from one sample, sequenced in a study of blood T cell repertoires in COVID-19. Clones were sequenced by immunoSEQ multiplex PCR, and TCRdb holds only the in-frame ones, with some missing. The repertoire includes hundreds of thousands of clones, more than 70% of them detected once, and 6% to 8% sits in the top ten. The material sequenced was peripheral blood. These receptors originate from a woman between 70 and 85 years old with COVID-19, enrolled during active disease.

This chain links TRBV7-2 with TRBJ2-7; TRBD2 matches 8 bases. The CDR3 loop spans 14 amino acids. V lost 3 bases, J lost 4 bases, and 5 bases stayed unmatched. Germline V gene data show CDR1 as SGHTA and CDR2 as FQGNSA. This CDR3 is CASSFAGGFYEQYF. The CDR3 bases are TGTGCCAGCAGCTTTGCGGGGGGTTTTTACGAGCAGTACTTC.

The rearrangement uses TRBV12-3 or TRBV12-4 and TRBJ1-1, with 7 bases that match TRBD1. This CDR3 is 12 amino acids long. The trim removed 2 bases at V and 6 bases at J, leaving 0 bases unmatched. This CDR3 reads CASSLQGAEAFF. The CDR3 region has the DNA TGTGCCAGCAGTTTACAGGGGGCTGAAGCTTTCTTT.

This clone has a single count. The chain uses TRBV4-2 and TRBJ1-3; D not resolved. V was clipped by 8 bases and J by 4 bases, with 12 bases between them. The CDR3 length is 13 residues. Per germline, CDR1 LGHNA and CDR2 YNFKEQ. Written as DNA, the CDR3 is TGTGCCAGCCGTGGCAACGCAGGAAACACCATATATTTT. This sequence encodes CASRGNAGNTIYF.

The chain links TRBV7-9 to TRBJ1-6, with no clear D. CDR3 length: 16 residues. Germline CDR1 is SEHNR and CDR2 is FQNEAQ (reference sequence). Trimming pared 1 base from V and 0 bases from J, leaving 7 bases between. CDR3 nucleotides: TGTGCCAGCAGCTTAGGCGCGAGCTCCTATAATTCACCCCTCCACTTT. Encoded protein: CASSLGASSYNSPLHF.

This sequence joins TRBV12-3 or TRBV12-4 and TRBJ2-7, with 10 bases identical to TRBD2. The junction had 5 bases not matched to a gene; V was cut back by 6 bases and J by 6 bases. This CDR3 has 13 amino acids. Here the CDR3 reads CASRLAGQGEQYF. The CDR3 DNA is TGTGCCAGCAGACTAGCGGGGCAGGGCGAGCAGTACTTC.

This sequence joins TRBV7-2 and TRBJ2-7; the D gene is possibly TRBD1 (6 bases). The germline V and J ends were trimmed by 0 bases and 3 bases, with 12 bases remaining between them. The CDR3 contains 15 residues. Germline assignment: CDR1 SGHTA and CDR2 FQGNSA. The CDR3 DNA sequence: TGTGCCAGCAGCTTAGCTGGGGGCGCGGGCTACGAGCAGTACTTC. Translated: CASSLAGGAGYEQYF.

The chain recombines TRBV30 with TRBJ1-1, with D possibly TRBD1 on 5 matching bases. This CDR3 spans 14 amino acids. V was cut by 2 bases and J by 6 bases, with 16 bases left in between. Germline V CDR1 and CDR2: GTSNPN, SVGIG (reference sequence). CDR3 region: CAWSLGQGYAEAFF. Here the CDR3 DNA reads TGTGCCTGGAGTCTGGGGCAGGGTTATGCTGAAGCTTTCTTT.

The chain combines TRBV7-3 with TRBJ2-1; D is possibly TRBD2 (6 bases). The CDR3 is 16 amino acids. Germline V gene sequence: CDR1 SGHTA, CDR2 FQGTGA. V shed 4 bases and J shed 10 bases, with 23 bases lying between them. CDR3 DNA: TGTGCCAGCAGCTCTCGGGCGGGGACGGAGGTTCGAGAGCAGTTCTTC. It specifies CASSSRAGTEVREQFF. Full variable domain (remainder filled in from reference TRBV7-3 and TRBJ2-1): GAGVSQTPSNKVTEKGKYVELRCDPISGHTALYWYRQSLGQGPEFLIYFQGTGAADDSGLPNDRFFAVRPEGSVSTLKIQRTERGDSAVYLCASSSRAGTEVREQFFGPGTRLTVL.

The rearrangement uses TRBV28 and TRBJ1-5; 8 bases match TRBD1. Germline assignment: CDR1 MDHEN and CDR2 SYDVKM. The CDR3 sequence is 15 residues long. V dropped 5 bases and J dropped 6; count of bases not matched to a gene: 9. CDR3 region: CASSQPTGEGQPQHF. The CDR3 coding sequence is TGTGCCAGCAGTCAGCCGACAGGGGAAGGTCAGCCCCAGCATTTT.

The chain couples TRBV6-2 or TRBV6-3 to TRBJ1-2, with unresolved D. V lost 3 bases and J 2 bases, leaving 7 bases between the germline ends. There are 13 residues in the CDR3. Germline CDR1 reads MNHEY; CDR2 reads SVGEGT. CDR3: CASSYVLNYGYTF. CDR3 in DNA: TGTGCCAGCAGTTATGTGTTAAACTATGGCTACACCTTC.

The chain joins TRBV27 to TRBJ1-5; D is perhaps TRBD1 (6 bases). The CDR3 extends over 15 amino acids. CDR1 and CDR2 from the germline V gene are MNHEY and SMNVEV (reference sequence). The V end lost 6 bases, the J end lost 1 base, and 13 bases lay between the germline ends. The CDR3 region is CASRHRDNSNQPQHF. For the CDR3, the DNA is TGTGCCAGCAGGCACCGGGACAACAGCAATCAGCCCCAGCATTTT.

This clone was found a few times. The same CDR3 is also encoded by other DNA sequences in this sample. This sequence joins TRBV2 and TRBJ1-5; weak D call: TRBD1 (6 bases). CDR3 size: 14 residues. Germline loops: CDR1 SNHLY, CDR2 FYNNEI. V lost 5 bases and J lost 2, with 10 bases in between. CDR3 in amino acids: CASSLQGRNQPQHF. CDR3 coding DNA: TGTGCCAGCAGTTTACAGGGCCGCAATCAGCCCCAGCATTTT.

The CDR3 sequence: CASSPHKTGTGGSETQYF. Written as DNA, the CDR3 is TGTGCCAGCAGCCCCCATAAAACCGGGACAGGGGGCAGCGAGACCCAGTACTTC. The V and J genes are TRBV14 and TRBJ2-5; 12 nucleotides agree with TRBD1. V shed 4 bases, J shed 5 bases, and the junction held 14 bases outside the gene matches. CDR1 is SGHDN and CDR2 is FVKESK in the germline V gene. This CDR3 has 18 amino acids.

This clone was found a few times. The V and J genes are TRBV4-1 and TRBJ1-6; possible D gene TRBD1, 6 bases. The V end lost 0 bases, the J end lost 0 bases, and 9 bases lay between the germline ends. The V gene's germline CDR1 is MGHRA and CDR2 YSYEKL. The CDR3 totals 17 residues. CDR3 nucleotides: TGCGCCAGCAGCCAAGATAACAGGGTCTCCTATAATTCACCCCTCCACTTT. This gives the protein CASSQDNRVSYNSPLHF.

The CDR3 DNA reads TGTGCCAGCAGCCCCACAGGGGGCCTGGGGACAGATACGCAGTATTTT. Amino acids: CASSPTGGLGTDTQYF. The rearrangement uses TRBV7-9 and TRBJ2-3, with 9 bases lining up with TRBD1. The germline CDR1 and CDR2 sequences are SEHNR and FQNEAQ (reference sequence). The CDR3 has 16 residues. The trim removed 5 bases at V and 3 bases at J, leaving 9 bases unmatched.

J is TRBJ1-5 and V is TRBV6-6; 7 positions match TRBD1. V was clipped by 5 bases and J by 0 bases; unmatched bases: 10. This CDR3 contains 17 residues. Germline lookup yields CDR1 MNHNY and CDR2 SVGAGI (reference sequence). The CDR3 coding sequence is TGTGCCAGCAGTCTGACGGGACAGTCAAGTAGCAATCAGCCCCAGCATTTT. Translating it yields CASSLTGQSSSNQPQHF.

This clone was recorded only once. The chain is built from TRBV7-7 and TRBJ2-1, with 9 positions matching TRBD1. This CDR3 contains 15 residues. In germline, CDR1 is SSHAT, CDR2 FNYEAQ (reference sequence). V shed 3 bases, J shed 2 bases, and the junction held 2 bases outside the gene matches. Written as DNA, the CDR3 is TGTGCCAGCAGCTTGGGGACAGGGCCCTACAATGAGCAGTTCTTC. This sequence encodes CASSLGTGPYNEQFF.

This chain joins TRBV5-6 and TRBJ2-7; 7 nucleotides align to TRBD2. Germline trimming cut 4 bases from V and 0 bases from J; bases unmatched to any gene: 7. Germline lookup yields CDR1 SGHDT and CDR2 YYEEEE. The CDR3 consists of 15 residues. The CDR3 sequence is CASSRDYIYSYEQYF. CDR3 in DNA: TGTGCCAGCAGCCGGGACTACATATACTCCTACGAGCAGTACTTC.